This TCR beta chain is from a study of control samples from healthy donors and cancer patients (dated by TCRdb to the early 2020s). Of note for this clone: The clone's antigen remains unknown. Nothing much larger sits one base from this clone, and base qualities are not available.

From the germline V gene, CDR1 is SGHTA and CDR2 is FQGTGA. The CDR3 has 13 amino acids, counting the end cysteine and phenylalanine. CDR3 DNA only is kept here, 39 bases in frame from base 1. The V end loses 0 bases and the J end loses 7 bases, and a stretch of 9 bases separates them. Library method: the immunoSEQ multiplex PCR assay. The table comes from immuneACCESS by way of TCRdb, which keeps in-frame sequences with V and J called. Part of the clones is missing from these tables; in studies checked, under half for an unresolved V gene and the rest for unknown reasons. This sample holds 82,000 or so clones; 85% to 95% were observed only once. The top ten clones comprise approximately 4.8% of the sample.

What was sequenced was blood. The chain uses TRBV7-3 and TRBJ1-2; the D gene is possibly TRBD1, with 5 bases matching. This TCR derives from a woman between 18 and 29 years old in good health. The CDR3 corresponds to CASSLTQGGGYTF. The bases are TGTGCCAGCAGCTTAACGCAGGGCGGTGGCTACACCTTC.